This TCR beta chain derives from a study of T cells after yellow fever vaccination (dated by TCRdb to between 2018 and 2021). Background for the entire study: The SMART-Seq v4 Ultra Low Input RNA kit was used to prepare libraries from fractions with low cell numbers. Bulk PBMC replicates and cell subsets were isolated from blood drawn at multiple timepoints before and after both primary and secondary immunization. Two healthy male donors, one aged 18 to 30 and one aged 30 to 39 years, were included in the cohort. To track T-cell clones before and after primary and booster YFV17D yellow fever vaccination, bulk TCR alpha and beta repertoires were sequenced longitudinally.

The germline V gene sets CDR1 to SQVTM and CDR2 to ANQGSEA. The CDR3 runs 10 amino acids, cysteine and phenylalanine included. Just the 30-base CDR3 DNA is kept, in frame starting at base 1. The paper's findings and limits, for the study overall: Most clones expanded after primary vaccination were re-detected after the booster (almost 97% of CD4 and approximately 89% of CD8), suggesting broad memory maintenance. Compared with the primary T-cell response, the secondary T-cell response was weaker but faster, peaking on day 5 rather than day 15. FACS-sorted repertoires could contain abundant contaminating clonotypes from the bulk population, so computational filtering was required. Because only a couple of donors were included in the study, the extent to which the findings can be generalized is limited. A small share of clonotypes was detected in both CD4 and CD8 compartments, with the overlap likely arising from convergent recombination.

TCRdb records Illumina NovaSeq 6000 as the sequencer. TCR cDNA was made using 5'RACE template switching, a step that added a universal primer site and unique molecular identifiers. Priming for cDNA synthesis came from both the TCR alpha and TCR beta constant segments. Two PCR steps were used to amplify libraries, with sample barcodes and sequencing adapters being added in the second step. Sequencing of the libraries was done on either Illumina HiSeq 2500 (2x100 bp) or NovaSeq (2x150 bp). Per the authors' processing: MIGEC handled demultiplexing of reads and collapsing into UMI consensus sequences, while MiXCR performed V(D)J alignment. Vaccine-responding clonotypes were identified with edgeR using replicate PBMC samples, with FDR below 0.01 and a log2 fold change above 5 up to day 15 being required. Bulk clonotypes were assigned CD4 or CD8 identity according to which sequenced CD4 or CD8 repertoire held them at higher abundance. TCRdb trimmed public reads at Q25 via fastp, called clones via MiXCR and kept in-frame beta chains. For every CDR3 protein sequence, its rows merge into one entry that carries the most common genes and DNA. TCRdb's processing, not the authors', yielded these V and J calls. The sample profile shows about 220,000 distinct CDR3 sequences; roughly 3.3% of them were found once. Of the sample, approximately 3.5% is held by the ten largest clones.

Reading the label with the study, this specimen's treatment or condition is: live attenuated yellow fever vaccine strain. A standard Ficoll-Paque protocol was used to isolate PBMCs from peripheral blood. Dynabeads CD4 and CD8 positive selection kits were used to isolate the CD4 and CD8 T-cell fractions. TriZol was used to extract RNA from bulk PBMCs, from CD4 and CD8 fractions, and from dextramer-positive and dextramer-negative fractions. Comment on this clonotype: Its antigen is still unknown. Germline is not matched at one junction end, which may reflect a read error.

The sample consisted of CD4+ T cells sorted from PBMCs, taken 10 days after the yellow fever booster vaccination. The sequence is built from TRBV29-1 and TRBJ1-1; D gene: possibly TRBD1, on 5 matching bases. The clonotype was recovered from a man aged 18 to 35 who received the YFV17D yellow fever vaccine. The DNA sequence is TGCAGCGTTGAAGGCAGGCAGGGAATCTTT. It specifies CSVEGRQGIF.